This T cell receptor beta chain was recorded in a study of cytomegalovirus exposure and HLA in healthy donors. This clone was found many times. The target antigen is unknown. V was pared by 5 bases and J by 10 bases, with 12 bases of the junction left unmatched. This CDR3 is 16 amino acids long. Germline assignment: CDR1 LNHDA and CDR2 SQIVND (reference sequence). Overall study findings and caveats: Earlier results showed most TCR beta V segments being productive about 87% or about 30% of the time. The authors reported that TCR beta sequences could predict HLA-A and HLA-B alleles. These predictions were accurate for most subjects in the first cohort. Highly shared variants forming one cluster were likely a sequencing artifact.

It was with 60 Vbeta and 13 Jbeta primers that the PCR ran. Profiling relied on immunoSEQ multiplex PCR, and the TCRdb table lists in-frame clones only, not all of them. The table shows some 150,000 clones, with about 64% occurring only once. V is TRBV19 and J is TRBJ1-6; 9 positions match TRBD1. The receptor was isolated from a woman in her thirties in good health and CMV-seropositive. Sequenced sample: PBMCs. CDR3 coding DNA: TGTGCCAGTAGTCTAAAATCCGGGACAGGGAACTCACCCCTCCACTTT. Its translation: CASSLKSGTGNSPLHF.